The 23 T cell receptor beta chains below were found in one sample sequenced in a study of blood T cell repertoires in COVID-19. Clones were read by immunoSEQ multiplex PCR, and TCRdb kept only the in-frame ones, dropping some. The sample yields 400,000 or so clones, roughly 87% seen once. Sequencing used PBMCs or T cells enriched from blood (not recorded which). These receptors were taken from a woman aged 35 to 49 with acute COVID-19.

This chain joins TRBV7-9 and TRBJ2-7; 7 bases are shared with TRBD1. Losses at the gene ends were 4 bases for V and 7 bases for J; bases not matched to a gene: 13. The CDR3 length is 15 residues. Germline V gene data show CDR1 as SEHNR and CDR2 as FQNEAQ (reference sequence). The CDR3 protein is CASSSPGTVIGEQYF. In DNA form, the CDR3 reads TGTGCCAGCAGCTCGCCCGGGACAGTAATCGGGGAGCAGTACTTC.

The chain carries TRBV5-6 and TRBJ2-6; D is undetermined. This CDR3 comprises 15 residues. In germline, CDR1 is SGHDT, CDR2 YYEEEE. V dropped 7 bases and J dropped 0 bases, with 11 bases sitting between them. CDR3 region: CASRPAGSGANVLTF. In nucleotides, the CDR3 is TGTGCCAGCCGCCCGGCAGGCTCTGGGGCCAACGTCCTGACTTTC.

V is TRBV2 and J is TRBJ2-3; perhaps TRBD2 as D (7 bases). Germline CDR1 reads SNHLY; CDR2 reads FYNNEI. With 6 bases removed from V and 3 bases from J, the gap between germline ends came to 22 bases. The CDR3 is 17 residues long. CDR3 sequence (DNA): TGTGCCAGCAGGTCGGGGAGGGGGGATCGAATAACAGATACGCAGTATTTT. As protein: CASRSGRGDRITDTQYF.

The V and J genes are TRBV2 and TRBJ1-5; 8 bases align to TRBD1. J lost 5 bases, V lost 1 base, and 1 base had no gene match. In germline, CDR1 is SNHLY, CDR2 FYNNEI. The CDR3 runs 14 residues. CDR3 amino acids: CASSEGQGHQPQHF. The CDR3, as DNA: TGTGCCAGCAGTGAAGGACAGGGGCATCAGCCCCAGCATTTT.

About this clone itself: Other nucleotide sequences from this sample produce the same CDR3. The rearrangement uses TRBV4-1 and TRBJ2-5; possibly TRBD2 for D (7 bases). CDR3 length equals 13 residues. Looked up from germline, CDR1 is MGHRA and CDR2 is YSYEKL. V lost 4 bases and J 5 bases, leaving 11 bases between the germline ends. CDR3 nucleotides: TGCGCCAGCAGCCGGGGGGGCCGGGAGACCCAGTACTTC. This translates into CASSRGGRETQYF.

The rearrangement links TRBV4-2 to TRBJ2-7, with 8 bases that match TRBD1. Germline loops: CDR1 LGHNA, CDR2 YNFKEQ. The V and J ends lost 0 bases and 6 bases, in that order; junction bases with no gene match: 4. The CDR3 is 14 amino acids. CDR3 bases: TGTGCCAGCAGCCAAGATTGGACAGGGCGCGAGCAGTACTTC. Translated, it gives CASSQDWTGREQYF.

V is TRBV6-2 or TRBV6-3 and J is TRBJ1-2; TRBD1 is a possible D gene (6 bases). Germline V gene sequence: CDR1 MNHEY, CDR2 SVGEGT. Trimming took 4 bases from V and 4 from J, leaving 13 bases between them. This CDR3 is built from 14 residues. The CDR3 nucleotides read TGTGCCAGCAGTTGGGGGCGAGGGAGCTATGGCTACACCTTC. Encoded protein: CASSWGRGSYGYTF.

The CDR3 DNA follows: TGTGCCAGCAGCCCGGGTGGAAAAGCTTTCTTT. Translation: CASSPGGKAFF. The chain employs TRBV21-1 and TRBJ1-1. TRBV21-1 represents a pseudogene. There are 11 residues in the CDR3.

The chain carries TRBV5-5 and TRBJ1-6; the match to TRBD1 covers 7 bases. Losses at the gene ends were 2 bases for V and 8 bases for J; bases not matched to a gene: 7. CDR3 size: 15 residues. Germline V lookup: CDR1 SGHKS, CDR2 YYEKEE (reference sequence). The CDR3 DNA sequence: TGTGCCAGCAGCTTTACAGGGGCATATGATTCACCCCTCCACTTT. Translating it yields CASSFTGAYDSPLHF. The whole variable domain, remainder taken from reference TRBV5-5 and TRBJ1-6, is DAGVTQSPTHLIKTRGQQVTLRCSPISGHKSVSWYQQVLGQGPQFIFQYYEKEERGRGNFPDRFSARQFPNYSSELNVNALLLGDSALYLCASSFTGAYDSPLHFGNGTRLTVT.

The chain carries TRBV5-6 and TRBJ2-7; D is perhaps TRBD2 (6 bases). The CDR3 is 14 residues long. From germline, CDR1 is SGHDT and CDR2 YYEEEE. Trimming removed 4 bases at V and 1 base at J, with 12 bases between. CDR3: CASSGQAGSYEQYF. As DNA, the CDR3 is TGTGCCAGCAGCGGGCAGGCGGGGTCCTACGAGCAGTACTTC.

V usage is TRBV9 and J usage is TRBJ2-7; 10 bases map to TRBD1. This CDR3 spans 14 amino acids. The V gene end was trimmed by 4 bases and the J gene end by 5 bases; junction bases not matched to a gene: 6. Germline V gene lookup returns CDR1 SGDLS and CDR2 YYNGEE. CDR3 DNA sequence: TGTGCCAGCAGCTCGACAGGGGGCAGGGACGAGCAGTACTTC. Translated, it gives CASSSTGGRDEQYF.

The chain combines TRBV4-2 with TRBJ2-7; D is possibly TRBD1 (6 bases). Germline V gene lookup returns CDR1 LGHNA and CDR2 YNFKEQ. The CDR3 has 15 residues. V was trimmed by 0 bases and J by 1 base, leaving 10 bases between them. The DNA of the CDR3 is TGTGCCAGCAGCCAAGATTTGACAGGATCCTACGAGCAGTACTTC. This translates into CASSQDLTGSYEQYF.

The rearrangement links TRBV3-1 (or the pseudogene TRBV3-2) to TRBJ2-3; 9 nucleotides agree with TRBD2. CDR1 LGHDT and CDR2 YNNKEL come from the germline V gene (reference sequence). V lost 3 bases, J lost 1 base, and 5 bases stayed unmatched. This CDR3 contains 16 residues. Here the CDR3 reads CASSHTRTSGTDTQYF. The CDR3 DNA follows: TGTGCCAGCAGCCATACACGGACTAGCGGCACAGATACGCAGTATTTT.

V usage is TRBV6-5 and J usage is TRBJ2-1, with D possibly being TRBD1 (6 bases). The CDR3 has 14 amino acids. From germline, CDR1 is MNHEY and CDR2 SVGAGI. V gave up 6 bases and J gave up 3 bases, with 12 bases separating them. The DNA of the CDR3 is TGTGCCAGCAGCAGGACAGATAGCTACAATGAGCAGTTCTTC. Encoded protein: CASSRTDSYNEQFF.

This clone was recorded only once. This chain joins TRBV6-5 and TRBJ1-2; TRBD1 might be the D (5 bases). CDR1 and CDR2 from the germline V gene are MNHEY and SVGAGI. The CDR3 is 12 residues long. V lost 8 bases and J 4 bases, leaving 11 bases between the germline ends. This CDR3 reads CASGAGTYGYTF. CDR3 sequence (DNA): TGTGCCAGCGGGGCGGGGACCTATGGCTACACCTTC.

The chain uses TRBV10-3 and TRBJ1-1; D is uncertain. This CDR3 has 14 residues. V shed 0 bases and J shed 4 bases, with 9 bases lying between them. In germline, CDR1 is ENHRY, CDR2 SYGVKD. CDR3 sequence: CAISESAYGTEAFF. DNA for the CDR3: TGTGCCATCAGTGAGTCAGCGTATGGCACTGAAGCTTTCTTT.

CDR3 sequence reads: CASSSRGSLFYEQYF. For the CDR3, the DNA is TGTGCCAGCAGTTCCCGAGGGTCTCTATTCTACGAGCAGTACTTC. This chain joins TRBV6-5 and TRBJ2-7; TRBD2 might be the D (5 bases). This CDR3 is 15 amino acids long. The V gene's germline CDR1 is MNHEY and CDR2 SVGAGI. With 4 bases removed from V and 3 bases from J, the gap between germline ends came to 16 bases.

The gene calls are TRBV12-3 or TRBV12-4 and TRBJ1-3, with D unclear. V was pared by 9 bases and J by 4 bases, with 13 bases between. CDR3 length equals 13 residues. CDR3 coding DNA: TGTGCCAGTCCCAGGCCCACCGGAAACACCATATATTTT. Translating gives CASPRPTGNTIYF.

The CDR3 DNA reads TGTGCCAGTAGTCAACCCGGGACAGGGGGTCTCAGCGAGCAGTACTTC. This encodes CASSQPGTGGLSEQYF. This sequence joins TRBV19 and TRBJ2-7, with 11 bases matching TRBD1. Germline assignment: CDR1 LNHDA and CDR2 SQIVND (reference sequence). Trimming at V came to 5 bases and at J to 6 bases, leaving 12 bases not matched to a gene. The CDR3 has 16 amino acids.

The chain has TRBV14 and TRBJ2-2; 10 bases match TRBD1. Unmatched junction bases numbered 14, after V lost 4 bases and J lost 3 bases. CDR1 and CDR2 (germline): SGHDN, FVKESK. The CDR3 covers 19 residues. The CDR3 here is CASSRIIGTGAYDTGELFF. The CDR3 nucleotides read TGTGCCAGCAGCCGAATTATCGGGACAGGGGCTTATGACACCGGGGAGCTGTTTTTT.

This clone has a single count. This chain joins TRBV30 and TRBJ2-7; 8 bases agree with TRBD2. Germline CDR1 reads GTSNPN; CDR2 reads SVGIG (reference sequence). The CDR3 has 14 residues. Trimming removed 3 bases from V and 3 bases from J; junction bases left unmatched: 7. For the CDR3, the DNA is TGTGCCTGGAGCTCCGGGAGGGTAGGCTACGAGCAGTACTTC. Amino acids: CAWSSGRVGYEQYF.

V gene TRBV29-1 combines with J gene TRBJ2-5; no reliable D call. The V and J ends lost 5 bases and 4 bases respectively, with 14 bases between them. From germline, CDR1 is SQVTM and CDR2 ANQGSEA. This CDR3 is 13 amino acids long. This CDR3 reads CSVTAARTETQYF. In nucleotides, the CDR3 is TGCAGCGTTACCGCGGCTAGAACAGAGACCCAGTACTTC.

The chain employs TRBV5-8 and TRBJ2-2, with D tentatively TRBD2 (6 bases). V lost 3 bases and J 2 bases, leaving 17 bases between the germline ends. The CDR3 runs to 17 residues. Per germline, CDR1 SGHTS and CDR2 YDEGEE. The CDR3 DNA is TGTGCCAGCAGCTCTAGCCCTGGAGGGATAAACACCGGGGAGCTGTTTTTT. Protein product: CASSSSPGGINTGELFF.